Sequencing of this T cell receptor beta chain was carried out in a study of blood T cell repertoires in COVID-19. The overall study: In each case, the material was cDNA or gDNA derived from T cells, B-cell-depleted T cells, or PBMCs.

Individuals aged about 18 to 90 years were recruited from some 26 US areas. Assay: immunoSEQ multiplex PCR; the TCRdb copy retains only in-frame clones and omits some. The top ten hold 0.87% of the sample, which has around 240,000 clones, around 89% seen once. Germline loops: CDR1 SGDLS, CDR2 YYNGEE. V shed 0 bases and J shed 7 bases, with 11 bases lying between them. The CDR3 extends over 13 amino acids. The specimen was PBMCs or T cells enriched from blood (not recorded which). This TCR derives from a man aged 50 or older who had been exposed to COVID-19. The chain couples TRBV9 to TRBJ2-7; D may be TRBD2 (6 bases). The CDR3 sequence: CASSVGGAREQYF. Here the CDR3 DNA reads TGTGCCAGCAGCGTAGGCGGGGCCCGGGAGCAGTACTTC.